These 30 T cell receptor beta chains were all obtained from the same sample, sequenced in a study of OX40 agonist ivuxolimab in advanced cancers. Clones were read by immunoSEQ multiplex PCR, and TCRdb kept only the in-frame ones, dropping some. Here the sample spans about 58,000 clones, approximately 82% being singletons. The specimen comprised CD4+ or CD8+ T cells sorted from blood, sampled in a trial of the OX40 agonist ivuxolimab. These receptors were collected from an adult with an advanced solid tumor such as melanoma, head and neck, liver or kidney cancer.

The J gene is TRBJ1-5, the V gene TRBV2; D is perhaps TRBD1 (6 bases). V shed 5 bases and J shed 7 bases, with 15 bases lying between them. The CDR3 is 14 residues long. Germline CDR1 and CDR2: SNHLY and FYNNEI. DNA of the CDR3: TGTGCCAGCAGTCAAACAGGGTTGGAGCAGCCCCAGCATTTT. This translates into CASSQTGLEQPQHF.

V and J are TRBV28 and TRBJ1-2, with D hard to call. The CDR3 has 11 residues. V dropped 5 bases and J dropped 1 base, with 2 bases sitting between them. CDR1 and CDR2 from the germline V gene are MDHEN and SYDVKM. CDR3 nucleotide sequence: TGTGCCAGCAGTCATAACTATGGCTACACCTTC. Translating it yields CASSHNYGYTF.

The V and J genes are TRBV18 and TRBJ2-2, with D perhaps given as TRBD1 or TRBD2 (5 bases each). V gave up 3 bases and J gave up 2 bases, with 13 bases separating them. The germline CDR1 and CDR2 sequences are KGHSH and LQKENI. The CDR3 is made up of 16 amino acids. CDR3 in DNA: TGTGCCAGCTCACCCTGGGACCTTGTTAACACCGGGGAGCTGTTTTTT. Encoded protein: CASSPWDLVNTGELFF. The full variable domain, completed using reference TRBV18 and TRBJ2-2, is NAGVMQNPRHLVRRRGQEARLRCSPMKGHSHVYWYRQLPEEGLKFMVYLQKENIIDESGMPKERFSAEFPKEGPSILRIQQVVRGDSAAYFCASSPWDLVNTGELFFGEGSRLTVL.

There are a few counts of this clone. This chain links TRBV18 with TRBJ2-2, with TRBD2 matching over 9 bases. With V trimmed by 1 base and J by 6 bases, 6 bases remained unmatched. The V gene's germline CDR1 is KGHSH and CDR2 LQKENI. This CDR3 contains 16 residues. CDR3 in amino acids: CASSPRGGAEAGELFF. The CDR3 nucleotides read TGTGCCAGCTCACCACGCGGGGGGGCCGAGGCCGGGGAGCTGTTTTTT.

The chain links TRBV28 to TRBJ2-3; 7 nucleotides line up with TRBD1. The germline CDR1 and CDR2 sequences are MDHEN and SYDVKM. V gave up 3 bases and J gave up 1 base; unmatched junction bases: 4. The CDR3 consists of 15 residues. The CDR3 DNA is TGTGCCAGCAGTTTGCGCGGACAGGGCACAGATACGCAGTATTTT. The encoded protein is CASSLRGQGTDTQYF.

The chain uses TRBV19 and TRBJ2-1; D is undetermined. V gave up 7 bases and J gave up 0 bases, with 10 bases separating them. Germline values: CDR1 LNHDA, CDR2 SQIVND (reference sequence). The CDR3 is made up of 14 amino acids. The CDR3 spells CASTPSSSYNEQFF. In DNA, the CDR3 is TGTGCCAGTACCCCCTCGAGCTCCTACAATGAGCAGTTCTTC.

The rearrangement joins TRBV28 to TRBJ2-3, with 11 bases fitting TRBD2. Trimming cost V 6 bases and J 5 bases; bases outside gene matches: 10. The CDR3 sequence is 16 residues long. From germline, CDR1 is MDHEN and CDR2 SYDVKM. The CDR3 DNA reads as TGTGCCAGCAGCTCCCTAGCGGGGGGCCCGAGAGATACGCAGTATTTT. Protein sequence: CASSSLAGGPRDTQYF.

V gene TRBV5-1 combines with J gene TRBJ2-3; 14 bases are shared with TRBD2. Germline V gene lookup returns CDR1 SGHRS and CDR2 YFSETQ. The CDR3 totals 17 residues. The junction had 8 bases not matched to a gene; V was cut back by 3 bases and J by 5 bases. The CDR3 loop reads CASSSGTSGGVGDTQYF. The CDR3 DNA reads as TGCGCCAGCAGCTCGGGGACTAGCGGGGGAGTGGGAGATACGCAGTATTTT.

This chain uses TRBV14 with TRBJ2-3, with D maybe TRBD2 (5 bases). Trimming left V 0 bases short and J 2 bases short, with 12 bases between. This CDR3 has 16 residues. CDR1 is SGHDN, CDR2 FVKESK, per germline. The CDR3 DNA follows: TGTGCCAGCAGCCAAGATCAAGGACTGAACACAGATACGCAGTATTTT. Protein product: CASSQDQGLNTDTQYF.

The gene calls are TRBV19 and TRBJ1-6; D not resolved. Trimming removed 8 bases at V and 3 bases at J, with 20 bases between. The CDR3 is 17 residues long. Germline CDR1 LNHDA, CDR2 SQIVND (reference sequence). The CDR3 DNA follows: TGTGCCAGTCTCCGAGTCGGCGAGTTTTACTATAATTCACCCCTCCACTTT. This sequence encodes CASLRVGEFYYNSPLHF.

The CDR3 protein is CASSPGGGPVYEQYF. For the CDR3, the DNA is TGTGCCAGCTCACCAGGCGGGGGGCCCGTCTACGAGCAGTACTTC. This rearrangement joins TRBV18 to TRBJ2-7; 8 bases fit TRBD2. CDR3 size: 15 residues. V was pared by 2 bases and J by 3 bases, with 6 bases of the junction left unmatched. Looked up from germline, CDR1 is KGHSH and CDR2 is LQKENI. The full variable domain, completed using reference TRBV18 and TRBJ2-7, is NAGVMQNPRHLVRRRGQEARLRCSPMKGHSHVYWYRQLPEEGLKFMVYLQKENIIDESGMPKERFSAEFPKEGPSILRIQQVVRGDSAAYFCASSPGGGPVYEQYFGPGTRLTVT.

This chain uses TRBV6-1 with TRBJ2-7, with D possibly being TRBD1 (6 bases). The germline CDR1 and CDR2 sequences are MNHNS and SASEGT. V lost 6 bases to trimming and J lost 2 bases, with 17 bases between them. The CDR3 contains 15 residues. The chain's CDR3 is CASSDPGHPPYEQYF. The CDR3 DNA sequence: TGTGCCAGCAGCGACCCGGGACACCCACCCTACGAGCAGTACTTC.

V gene TRBV11-1 combines with J gene TRBJ2-2, with TRBD2 identical over 7 bases. Unmatched junction bases numbered 7, after V lost 5 bases and J lost 4 bases. The germline V gene encodes CDR1 SGHAT and CDR2 FQDESV (reference sequence). This CDR3 has 15 amino acids. CDR3 sequence (DNA): TGTGCCAGCAGCCCAACTAGCGCCGGCACCGGGGAGCTGTTTTTT. Translation: CASSPTSAGTGELFF.

The chain employs TRBV9 and TRBJ2-1; 9 bases align to TRBD1. The CDR3 covers 16 residues. Germline V CDR1 and CDR2: SGDLS, YYNGEE. V lost 4 bases, J lost 11 bases, and 16 bases stayed unmatched. The CDR3 DNA is TGTGCCAGCAGCTCCCCGTCGGGACAGGGCGTGGCGAAGCAGTTCTTC. It specifies CASSSPSGQGVAKQFF.

The chain joins TRBV5-1 to TRBJ2-3; D unresolved. V was pared by 2 bases and J by 5 bases, with 6 bases between. Per germline, CDR1 SGHRS and CDR2 YFSETQ. The CDR3 loop spans 12 amino acids. CDR3 DNA: TGCGCCAGCAGCTTTTTAGAAGATACGCAGTATTTT. Translation: CASSFLEDTQYF.

The count of this clone is one. The V call is TRBV5-6, the J call TRBJ2-3; D gene unclear. This CDR3 comprises 12 residues. V lost 2 bases, J lost 4 bases, and 5 bases lay in between. From germline, CDR1 is SGHDT and CDR2 YYEEEE. The CDR3 spells CASSLSADTQYF. The CDR3 DNA reads as TGTGCCAGCAGCTTAAGCGCAGATACGCAGTATTTT.

The V gene is TRBV2, the J gene TRBJ1-2; D uncertain. The ends were cut back, 2 bases at V and 0 bases at J, with 7 bases in the middle. There are 14 residues in the CDR3. Germline V CDR1 and CDR2: SNHLY, FYNNEI. DNA for the CDR3: TGTGCCAGCAGTGAAATCACCTCTAACTATGGCTACACCTTC. Amino acids: CASSEITSNYGYTF.

This chain connects TRBV7-9 to TRBJ2-5; no reliable D call. CDR1 and CDR2 (germline): SEHNR, FQNEAQ (reference sequence). This CDR3 spans 12 amino acids. Trimming took 1 base from V and 5 from J, leaving 5 bases between them. CDR3 DNA sequence: TGTGCCAGCAGCTTAGTCAGCGAGACCCAGTACTTC. It is translated as CASSLVSETQYF.

The rearrangement links TRBV28 to TRBJ1-5; 9 bases line up with TRBD1. Germline values: CDR1 MDHEN, CDR2 SYDVKM. V lost 4 bases to trimming and J lost 7 bases; unmatched junction nucleotides: 5. The CDR3 covers 14 residues. CDR3 DNA: TGTGCCAGCAGTTCAGCGACAGGGGGGCAGCCCCAGCATTTT. Translating it yields CASSSATGGQPQHF.

V gene TRBV30 combines with J gene TRBJ2-5; the match to TRBD1 covers 8 bases. V gave up 1 base and J gave up 5 bases; unmatched junction bases: 3. The germline gives CDR1 GTSNPN, CDR2 SVGIG (reference sequence). The CDR3 contains 13 residues. The CDR3 loop is CAWSGTGGETQYF. The CDR3 DNA is TGTGCCTGGAGTGGAACAGGGGGGGAGACCCAGTACTTC.

This chain uses TRBV21-1 with TRBJ2-7; the table's D gene call, TRBD2, was not cross checked with the DNA. TRBV21-1 is a pseudogene. The CDR3 sequence is 15 residues long. The CDR3 DNA is TGTGCCAGCAGCCCCCGGGGCGGGGGGACCTACGAGCAGTACTTC. Its protein is CASSPRGGGTYEQYF.

The V call is TRBV19, the J call TRBJ2-1; a possible D gene is TRBD2 (6 bases). Per the germline V gene, CDR1 is LNHDA and CDR2 is SQIVND (reference sequence). The CDR3 covers 15 residues. The V and J ends lost 5 bases and 4 bases respectively, with 15 bases between them. CDR3 protein: CASSVRAGSYNEQFF. CDR3 DNA sequence: TGTGCCAGTAGTGTGAGGGCGGGGAGTTACAATGAGCAGTTCTTC.

This chain links TRBV4-3 with TRBJ2-7; 11 nucleotides align to TRBD2. The CDR3 contains 17 residues. Germline lookup yields CDR1 LGHNA and CDR2 YSLEER. V lost 4 bases, J lost 3 bases, and 11 bases stayed unmatched. Here the CDR3 DNA reads TGCGCCAGCAGCCCCCAAGGGACTAGCGGTGAAGTCTACGAGCAGTACTTC. Translation gives CASSPQGTSGEVYEQYF.

The V and J genes are TRBV5-6 and TRBJ2-3, with 12 positions matching TRBD2. Germline V CDR1 and CDR2: SGHDT, YYEEEE. The length of the CDR3 is 16 residues. J gave up 5 bases and V 4 bases, and 8 bases lay outside the gene matches. The CDR3 nucleotides read TGTGCCAGCAGCCCGACTAGCGGGGGTCCGGGAGATACGCAGTATTTT. It translates to CASSPTSGGPGDTQYF.

The V call is TRBV6-1, the J call TRBJ1-4; a weak D match, TRBD1 (6 bases). The germline V and J ends were trimmed by 2 bases and 8 bases, with 15 bases remaining between them. The CDR3 has 15 residues. Germline CDR1 reads MNHNS; CDR2 reads SASEGT. CDR3 region: CASSERGQWGEKLFF. For the CDR3, the DNA is TGTGCCAGCAGTGAACGGGGGCAGTGGGGGGAAAAACTGTTTTTT.

The J gene is TRBJ1-6, the V gene TRBV9; possibly TRBD1 for D (6 bases). V was trimmed by 0 bases and J by 6 bases, leaving 13 bases between them. Germline V gene data show CDR1 as SGDLS and CDR2 as YYNGEE. This CDR3 is built from 16 residues. The CDR3 reads CASSVGQDSRNSPLHF. The CDR3, as DNA: TGTGCCAGCAGCGTAGGTCAGGACAGCCGTAATTCACCCCTCCACTTT.

This clone ranks as medium-sized (0.01 to 0.1%). This rearrangement joins TRBV5-1 to TRBJ1-5, with no clear D. This CDR3 is built from 16 residues. Per germline, CDR1 SGHRS and CDR2 YFSETQ. Deletions cut 6 bases from V and 0 bases from J, with 16 bases between. The chain's CDR3 is CASTDYLIYSNQPQHF. The CDR3 bases are TGCGCCAGCACCGACTACCTGATTTATAGCAATCAGCCCCAGCATTTT. Complete variable domain (other parts from reference TRBV5-1 and TRBJ1-5): KAGVTQTPRYLIKTRGQQVTLSCSPISGHRSVSWYQQTPGQGLQFLFEYFSETQRNKGNFPGRFSGRQFSNSRSEMNVSTLELGDSALYLCASTDYLIYSNQPQHFGDGTRLSIL.

V is TRBV7-6 and J is TRBJ2-7, with 7 bases aligning to TRBD1. Germline CDR1 is SGHVS and CDR2 is FNYEAQ. This CDR3 is 14 amino acids long. J lost 5 bases, V lost 2 bases, and 6 bases had no gene match. In DNA, the CDR3 is TGTGCCAGCAGCTTACTACAGGGGTCCCACGAGCAGTACTTC. Encoded protein: CASSLLQGSHEQYF.

The chain couples TRBV7-2 to TRBJ1-6, with unresolved D. Deletions cut 5 bases from V and 7 bases from J, with 15 bases between. Germline CDR1 and CDR2: SGHTA and FQGNSA. This CDR3 has 15 residues. The CDR3 sequence: CASSPSQDENSPLHF. The CDR3 nucleotides read TGTGCCAGCAGCCCAAGCCAGGATGAAAATTCACCCCTCCACTTT.

The V call is TRBV27, the J call TRBJ2-3; unclear D gene. Germline V gene lookup returns CDR1 MNHEY and CDR2 SMNVEV (reference sequence). Trimming removed 3 bases from V and 0 bases from J, with 7 bases in between. The length of the CDR3 is 14 residues. CDR3 coding DNA: TGTGCCAGCAGTTTCCGGTTGAGCACAGATACGCAGTATTTT. It yields the protein CASSFRLSTDTQYF.